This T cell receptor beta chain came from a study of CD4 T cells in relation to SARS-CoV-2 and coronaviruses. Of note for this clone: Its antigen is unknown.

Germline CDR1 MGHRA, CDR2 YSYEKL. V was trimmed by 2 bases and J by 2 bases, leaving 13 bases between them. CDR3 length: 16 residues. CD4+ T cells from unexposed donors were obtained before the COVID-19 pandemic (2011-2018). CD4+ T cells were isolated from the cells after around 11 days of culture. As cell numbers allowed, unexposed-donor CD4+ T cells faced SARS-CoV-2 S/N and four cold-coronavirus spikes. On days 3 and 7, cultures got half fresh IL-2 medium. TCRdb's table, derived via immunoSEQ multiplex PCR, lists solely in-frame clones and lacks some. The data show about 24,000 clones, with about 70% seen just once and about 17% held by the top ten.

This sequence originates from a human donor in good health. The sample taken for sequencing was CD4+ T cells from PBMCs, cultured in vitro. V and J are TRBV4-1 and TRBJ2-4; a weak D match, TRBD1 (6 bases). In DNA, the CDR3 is TGCGCCAGCAGCCAACCGGCCAGGGGTTCCAAAAACATTCAGTACTTC. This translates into CASSQPARGSKNIQYF.